These T cell receptor beta chains were read from a single sample in a study of cytomegalovirus exposure and HLA in healthy donors. Clones were read by immunoSEQ multiplex PCR, and TCRdb kept only the in-frame ones, dropping some. The table has 200,000 to 250,000 clones, roughly 80% seen once. Sequenced: PBMCs. These TCRs come from a man aged 30-40 years in good health and CMV-seronegative. The CDR3 runs from the conserved cysteine through the conserved F or W. Fields, in order: clone size, D gene, CDR3 length, J gene, V gene, CDR3 protein, CDR3 DNA. The D gene is left open where the match is weak. For some rows the clone size is stated as once, few or many, or as a class when expanded; others skip it.

size: NA
D: NA
length: 14
J: TRBJ2-3
V: TRBV10-1
CDR3: CASSDSGAVDTQYF
DNA: TGCGCCAGCAGTGATTCAGGGGCGGTAGATACGCAGTATTTT

size: NA
D: TRBD1
length: 14
J: TRBJ1-1
V: TRBV6-5
CDR3: CASSPTGENTEAFF
DNA: TGTGCCAGCAGTCCGACAGGGGAGAACACTGAAGCTTTCTTT

size: few
D: TRBD1
length: 16
J: TRBJ1-6
V: TRBV6-1
CDR3: CASSETGIDGNSPLHF
DNA: TGTGCCAGCAGTGAGACAGGGATAGACGGGAATTCACCCCTCCACTTT

size: NA
D: TRBD1
length: 14
J: TRBJ1-2
V: TRBV29-1
CDR3: CSVDKDRGFGGYTF
DNA: TGCAGCGTTGACAAGGACAGGGGTTTTGGCGGCTACACCTTC

size: NA
D: TRBD2
length: 16
J: TRBJ2-3
V: TRBV9
CDR3: CASSGGVAGASDTQYF
DNA: TGTGCCAGCAGTGGGGGGGTAGCGGGGGCGTCAGATACGCAGTATTTT

size: NA
D: TRBD1
length: 15
J: TRBJ2-5
V: TRBV2
CDR3: CASSESGQDQETQYF
DNA: TGTGCCAGCAGTGAATCCGGACAGGACCAAGAGACCCAGTACTTC

size: NA
D: NA
length: 14
J: TRBJ2-7
V: TRBV6-5
CDR3: CASSPQAERYEQYF
DNA: TGTGCCAGCAGTCCGCAGGCTGAACGCTACGAGCAGTACTTC

size: NA
D: TRBD1
length: 14
J: TRBJ1-2
V: TRBV6-1
CDR3: CASVGQGNREGYTF
DNA: TGTGCCAGCGTCGGACAGGGTAATAGAGAAGGCTACACCTTC

size: NA
D: TRBD1
length: 15
J: TRBJ1-1
V: TRBV6-6
CDR3: CASSYREGAGGEAFF
DNA: TGTGCCAGCAGTTACCGAGAGGGGGCGGGTGGTGAAGCTTTCTTT

size: NA
D: NA
length: 15
J: TRBJ2-3
V: TRBV19
CDR3: CASSDSSPSTDTQYF
DNA: TGTGCCAGTAGCGACAGTTCGCCTAGCACAGATACGCAGTATTTT

size: NA
D: NA
length: 16
J: TRBJ2-5
V: TRBV4-2
CDR3: CASSQEVSGLGETQYF
DNA: TGTGCCAGCAGCCAAGAGGTTTCAGGCCTTGGAGAGACCCAGTACTTC

size: NA
D: TRBD2
length: 18
J: TRBJ2-1
V: TRBV15
CDR3: CATSRDPPGSGGAGEQFF
DNA: TGTGCCACCAGCAGAGATCCCCCCGGTAGCGGGGGGGCCGGTGAGCAGTTCTTC

size: few
D: NA
length: 15
J: TRBJ2-7
V: TRBV10-1
CDR3: CASSLTGTTFEEQYF
DNA: TGCGCCAGCAGCCTAACAGGTACTACGTTTGAGGAGCAGTACTTC

size: NA
D: TRBD2
length: 17
J: TRBJ2-7
V: TRBV27
CDR3: CASSLSNLAGGPYEQYF
DNA: TGTGCCAGCAGTTTATCGAATCTAGCGGGGGGCCCCTACGAGCAGTACTTC

size: NA
D: TRBD1
length: 15
J: TRBJ2-7
V: TRBV7-9
CDR3: CASSLDRGRIYEQYF
DNA: TGTGCCAGCAGCCTGGACAGGGGGCGCATTTACGAGCAGTACTTC

size: NA
D: NA
length: 12
J: TRBJ1-2
V: TRBV28
CDR3: CASSSGYYGYTF
DNA: TGTGCCAGCAGCTCAGGGTACTATGGCTACACCTTC

size: NA
D: NA
length: 18
J: TRBJ2-7
V: TRBV6-1
CDR3: CASSEAGWTGRESYEQYF
DNA: TGTGCCAGCAGTGAAGCGGGGTGGACAGGGCGGGAGTCCTACGAGCAGTACTTC

size: NA
D: NA
length: 14
J: TRBJ2-3
V: TRBV6-4
CDR3: CASSGGGEPDTQYF
DNA: TGTGCCAGCAGTGGAGGAGGCGAGCCAGATACGCAGTATTTT

size: NA
D: TRBD1
length: 13
J: TRBJ2-5
V: TRBV29-1
CDR3: CSVEGQGLETQYF
DNA: TGCAGCGTTGAGGGACAGGGGTTGGAGACCCAGTACTTC

size: NA
D: TRBD1
length: 15
J: TRBJ2-3
V: TRBV11-2
CDR3: CASSPTGGPRDTQYF
DNA: TGTGCCAGCAGCCCAACAGGGGGACCACGAGATACGCAGTATTTT

size: NA
D: TRBD1
length: 14
J: TRBJ2-7
V: TRBV13
CDR3: CASSIGQGSYEQYF
DNA: TGTGCCAGCAGCATTGGACAGGGGAGCTACGAGCAGTACTTC

size: NA
D: TRBD1
length: 16
J: TRBJ1-3
V: TRBV6-6
CDR3: CASSYYQTGSGNTIYF
DNA: TGTGCCAGCAGTTACTATCAGACAGGGTCTGGAAACACCATATATTTT

size: NA
D: NA
length: 16
J: TRBJ2-7
V: TRBV27
CDR3: CASSPAPGLPPYEQYF
DNA: TGTGCCAGCAGTCCCGCCCCGGGTTTGCCCCCCTACGAGCAGTACTTC

size: NA
D: TRBD1
length: 15
J: TRBJ2-7
V: TRBV7-3
CDR3: CASSLFGTGPYEQYF
DNA: TGTGCCAGCAGCTTATTCGGGACAGGGCCCTACGAGCAGTACTTC

size: NA
D: TRBD1
length: 16
J: TRBJ1-2
V: TRBV27
CDR3: CASSPSRTGAPYGYTF
DNA: TGTGCCAGCAGTCCGTCCCGGACAGGGGCCCCGTATGGCTACACCTTC

size: NA
D: NA
length: 14
J: TRBJ1-1
V: TRBV5-6
CDR3: CASSPGLQNTEAFF
DNA: TGTGCCAGCAGCCCGGGACTTCAGAACACTGAAGCTTTCTTT

size: NA
D: TRBD1
length: 22
J: TRBJ1-6
V: TRBV27
CDR3: CASSSALRDRGRGSSYNSPLHF
DNA: TGTGCCAGCAGTTCCGCTTTAAGGGACAGGGGACGCGGCAGCTCCTATAATTCACCCCTCCACTTT

size: NA
D: NA
length: 16
J: TRBJ1-5
V: TRBV4-1
CDR3: CASSQGAGGGNQPQHF
DNA: TGCGCCAGCAGCCAAGGAGCCGGGGGTGGAAATCAGCCCCAGCATTTT

size: NA
D: TRBD1
length: 15
J: TRBJ2-7
V: TRBV9
CDR3: CASSVGGGTGVEQYF
DNA: TGTGCCAGCAGCGTAGGGGGAGGGACAGGGGTCGAGCAGTACTTC

size: NA
D: NA
length: 12
J: TRBJ2-7
V: TRBV7-9
CDR3: CASSFYGYEQYF
DNA: TGTGCCAGCAGCTTCTATGGTTACGAGCAGTACTTC

size: NA
D: TRBD1
length: 14
J: TRBJ1-5
V: TRBV6-6
CDR3: CASVSTGGGQPQHF
DNA: TGTGCCAGCGTCAGTACAGGGGGTGGTCAGCCCCAGCATTTT

size: NA
D: NA
length: 12
J: TRBJ2-4
V: TRBV6-1
CDR3: CATRVAKNIQYF
DNA: TGTGCCACTCGGGTGGCCAAAAACATTCAGTACTTC

size: few
D: TRBD2
length: 15
J: TRBJ2-7
V: TRBV5-4
CDR3: CASSFGGARSYEQYF
DNA: TGTGCCAGCAGCTTCGGGGGGGCTAGGTCCTACGAGCAGTACTTC

size: NA
D: TRBD1
length: 16
J: TRBJ1-1
V: TRBV4-1
CDR3: CASSQGRAGGRTEAFF
DNA: TGCGCCAGCAGCCAAGGGAGGGCAGGGGGGAGGACTGAAGCTTTCTTT

size: NA
D: NA
length: 15
J: TRBJ1-4
V: TRBV6-5
CDR3: CASSYGRTANEKLFF
DNA: TGTGCCAGCAGTTACGGGCGTACGGCTAATGAAAAACTGTTTTTT

size: NA
D: TRBD2
length: 15
J: TRBJ2-3
V: TRBV4-1
CDR3: CASSQDRGDTDTQYF
DNA: TGCGCCAGCAGCCAAGACCGGGGGGACACAGATACGCAGTATTTT

size: NA
D: NA
length: 13
J: TRBJ1-2
V: TRBV5-1
CDR3: CASSPDSFGGYTF
DNA: TGCGCCAGCAGCCCTGACTCCTTCGGTGGCTACACCTTC

size: once
D: TRBD1
length: 16
J: TRBJ1-2
V: TRBV4-3
CDR3: CASSPGGQGANYGYTF
DNA: TGCGCCAGCAGCCCCGGGGGACAGGGAGCTAACTATGGCTACACCTTC

size: NA
D: TRBD1
length: 15
J: TRBJ2-7
V: TRBV10-1
CDR3: CASSFIGTGAHEQYF
DNA: TGCGCCAGCAGTTTTATCGGGACAGGGGCACACGAGCAGTACTTC

size: NA
D: NA
length: 18
J: TRBJ1-5
V: TRBV7-8
CDR3: CASSPRQLRIGGNQPQHF
DNA: TGTGCCAGCAGCCCAAGACAGCTTAGAATAGGAGGGAATCAGCCCCAGCATTTT

size: once
D: NA
length: 16
J: TRBJ1-1
V: TRBV5-5
CDR3: CASSFQGVGMNTEAFF
DNA: TGTGCCAGCAGCTTCCAGGGTGTGGGTATGAACACTGAAGCTTTCTTT

size: NA
D: NA
length: 14
J: TRBJ1-2
V: TRBV9
CDR3: CASSPEGGGYGYTF
DNA: TGTGCCAGCAGCCCCGAAGGAGGAGGCTATGGCTACACCTTC